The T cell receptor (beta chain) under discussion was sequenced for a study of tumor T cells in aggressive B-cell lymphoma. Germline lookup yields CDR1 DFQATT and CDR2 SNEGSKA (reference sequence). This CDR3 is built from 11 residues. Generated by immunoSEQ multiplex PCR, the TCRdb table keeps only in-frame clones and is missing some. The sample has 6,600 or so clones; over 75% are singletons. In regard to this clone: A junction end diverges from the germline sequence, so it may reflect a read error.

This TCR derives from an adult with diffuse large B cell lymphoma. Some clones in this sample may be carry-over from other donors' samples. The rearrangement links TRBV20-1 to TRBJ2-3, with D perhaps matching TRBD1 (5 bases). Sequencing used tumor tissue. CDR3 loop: CSALTTDAQYF. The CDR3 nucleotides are TGCAGTGCTTTGACGACAGATGCGCAGTATTTT.